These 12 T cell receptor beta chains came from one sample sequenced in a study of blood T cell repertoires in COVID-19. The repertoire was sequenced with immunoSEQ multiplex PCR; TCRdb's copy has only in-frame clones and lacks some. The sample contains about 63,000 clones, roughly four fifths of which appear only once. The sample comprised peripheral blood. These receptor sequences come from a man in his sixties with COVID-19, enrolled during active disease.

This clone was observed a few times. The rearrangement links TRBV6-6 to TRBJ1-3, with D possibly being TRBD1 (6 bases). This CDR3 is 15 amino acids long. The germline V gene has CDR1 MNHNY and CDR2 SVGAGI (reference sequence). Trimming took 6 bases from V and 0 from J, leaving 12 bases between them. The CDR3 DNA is TGTGCCAGCAGCGGGGGGCGCATCTCTGGAAACACCATATATTTT. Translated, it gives CASSGGRISGNTIYF.

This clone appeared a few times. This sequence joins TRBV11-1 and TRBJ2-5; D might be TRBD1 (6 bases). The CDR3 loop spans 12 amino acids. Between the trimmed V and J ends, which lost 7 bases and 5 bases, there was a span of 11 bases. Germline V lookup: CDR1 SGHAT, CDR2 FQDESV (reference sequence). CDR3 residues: CASTLQGETQYF. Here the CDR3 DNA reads TGTGCCAGCACGCTTCAGGGGGAGACCCAGTACTTC.

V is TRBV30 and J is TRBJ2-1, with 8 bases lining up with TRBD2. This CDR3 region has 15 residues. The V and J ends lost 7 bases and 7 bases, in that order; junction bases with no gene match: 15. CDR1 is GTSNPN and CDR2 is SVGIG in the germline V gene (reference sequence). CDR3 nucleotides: TGTGCCTACGAAAGCGGGAGTGGGTTTGGGAATGAGCAGTTCTTC. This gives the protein CAYESGSGFGNEQFF.

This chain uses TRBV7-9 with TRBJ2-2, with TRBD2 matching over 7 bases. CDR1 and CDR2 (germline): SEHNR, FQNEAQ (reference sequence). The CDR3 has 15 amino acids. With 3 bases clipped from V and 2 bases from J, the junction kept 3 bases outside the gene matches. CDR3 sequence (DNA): TGTGCCAGCAGCTTGCTAGCGGCAAACACCGGGGAGCTGTTTTTT. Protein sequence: CASSLLAANTGELFF.

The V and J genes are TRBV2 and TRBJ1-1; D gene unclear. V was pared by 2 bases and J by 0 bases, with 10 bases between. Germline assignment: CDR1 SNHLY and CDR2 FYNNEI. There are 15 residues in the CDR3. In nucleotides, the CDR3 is TGTGCCAGCAGTGAAAACGGGAGGGTGAACACTGAAGCTTTCTTT. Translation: CASSENGRVNTEAFF.

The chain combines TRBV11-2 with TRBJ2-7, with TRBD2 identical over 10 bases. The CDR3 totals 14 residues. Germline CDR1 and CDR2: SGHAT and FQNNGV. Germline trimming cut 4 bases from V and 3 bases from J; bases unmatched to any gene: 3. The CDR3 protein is CASSSRLAGYEQYF. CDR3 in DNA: TGTGCCAGCAGCTCGAGACTAGCGGGCTACGAGCAGTACTTC.

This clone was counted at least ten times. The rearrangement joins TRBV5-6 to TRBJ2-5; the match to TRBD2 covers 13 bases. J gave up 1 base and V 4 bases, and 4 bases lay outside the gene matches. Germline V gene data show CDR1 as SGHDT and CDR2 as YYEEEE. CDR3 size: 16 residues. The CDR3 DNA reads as TGTGCCAGCAGCCAAGGACTAGCGGGAGTCCAAGAGACCCAGTACTTC. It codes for CASSQGLAGVQETQYF.

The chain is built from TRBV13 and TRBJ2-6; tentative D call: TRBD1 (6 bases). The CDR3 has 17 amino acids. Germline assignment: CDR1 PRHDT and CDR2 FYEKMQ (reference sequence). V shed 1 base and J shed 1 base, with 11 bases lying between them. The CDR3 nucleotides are TGTGCCAGCAGCTTAGACAGGGTACGGTCTGGGGCCAACGTCCTGACTTTC. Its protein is CASSLDRVRSGANVLTF.

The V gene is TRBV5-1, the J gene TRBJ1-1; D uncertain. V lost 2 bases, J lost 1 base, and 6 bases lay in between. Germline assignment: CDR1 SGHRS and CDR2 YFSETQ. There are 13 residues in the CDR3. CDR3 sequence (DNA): TGCGCCAGCAGCTTTACAGCGAACACTGAAGCTTTCTTT. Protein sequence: CASSFTANTEAFF.

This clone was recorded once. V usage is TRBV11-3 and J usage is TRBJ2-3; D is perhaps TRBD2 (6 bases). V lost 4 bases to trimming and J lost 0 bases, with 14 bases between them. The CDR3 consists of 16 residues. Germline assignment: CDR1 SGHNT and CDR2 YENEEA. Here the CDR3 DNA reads TGTGCCAGCAGCTCGCCTCCCGGGGGTAGCACAGATACGCAGTATTTT. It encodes CASSSPPGGSTDTQYF.

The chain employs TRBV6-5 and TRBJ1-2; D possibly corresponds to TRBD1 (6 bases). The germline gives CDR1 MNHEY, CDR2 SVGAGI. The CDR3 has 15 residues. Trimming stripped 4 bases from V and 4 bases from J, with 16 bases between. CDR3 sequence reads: CASSLDRTRRYGYTF. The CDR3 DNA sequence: TGTGCCAGCAGTTTAGACAGGACCCGACGCTATGGCTACACCTTC.

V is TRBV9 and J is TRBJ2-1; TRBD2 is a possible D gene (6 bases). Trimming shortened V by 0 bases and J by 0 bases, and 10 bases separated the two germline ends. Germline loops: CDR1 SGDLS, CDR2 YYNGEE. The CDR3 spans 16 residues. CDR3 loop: CASSVGGVSSYNEQFF. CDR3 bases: TGTGCCAGCAGCGTAGGGGGGGTGAGCTCCTACAATGAGCAGTTCTTC.